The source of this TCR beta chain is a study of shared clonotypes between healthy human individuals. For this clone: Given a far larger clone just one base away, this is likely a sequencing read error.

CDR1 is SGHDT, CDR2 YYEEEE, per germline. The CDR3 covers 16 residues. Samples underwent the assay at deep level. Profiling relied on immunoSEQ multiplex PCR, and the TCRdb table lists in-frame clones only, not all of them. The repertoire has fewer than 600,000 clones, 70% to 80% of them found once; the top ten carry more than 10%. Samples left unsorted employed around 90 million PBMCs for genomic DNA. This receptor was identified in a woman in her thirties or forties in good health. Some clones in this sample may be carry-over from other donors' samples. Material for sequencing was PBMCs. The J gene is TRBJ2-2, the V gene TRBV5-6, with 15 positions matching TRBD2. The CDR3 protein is CASSKGLAGGPGEPFF. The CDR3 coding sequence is TGTGCCAGCAGCAAGGGACTAGCGGGAGGTCCCGGGGAGCCGTTTTTT.